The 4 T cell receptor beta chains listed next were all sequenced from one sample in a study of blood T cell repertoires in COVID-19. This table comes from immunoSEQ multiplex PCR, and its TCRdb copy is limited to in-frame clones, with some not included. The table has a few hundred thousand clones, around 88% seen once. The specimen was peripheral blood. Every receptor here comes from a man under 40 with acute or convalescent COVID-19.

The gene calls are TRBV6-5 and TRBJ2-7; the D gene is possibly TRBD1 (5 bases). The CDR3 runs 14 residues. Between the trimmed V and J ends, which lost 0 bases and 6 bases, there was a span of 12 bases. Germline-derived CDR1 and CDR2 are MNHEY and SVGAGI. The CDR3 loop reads CASSYSAGRSEQYF. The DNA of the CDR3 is TGTGCCAGCAGTTACTCGGCAGGGCGGTCCGAGCAGTACTTC.

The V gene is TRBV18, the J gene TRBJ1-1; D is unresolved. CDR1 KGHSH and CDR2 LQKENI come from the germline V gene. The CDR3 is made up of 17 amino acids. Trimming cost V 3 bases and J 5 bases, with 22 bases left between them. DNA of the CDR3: TGTGCCAGCTCACCGACTAATCCAGCGGCAGGCAGGACTGAAGCTTTCTTT. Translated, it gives CASSPTNPAAGRTEAFF.

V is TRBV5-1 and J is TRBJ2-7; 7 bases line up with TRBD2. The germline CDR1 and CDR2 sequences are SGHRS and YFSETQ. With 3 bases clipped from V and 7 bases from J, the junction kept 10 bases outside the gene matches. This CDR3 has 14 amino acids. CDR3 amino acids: CASSSGGGTREQYF. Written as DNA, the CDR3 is TGCGCCAGCAGCTCTGGGGGAGGGACGAGGGAGCAGTACTTC.

CDR3 protein: CASGQGAADTQYF. CDR3 DNA sequence: TGTGCCAGCGGACAGGGGGCCGCAGATACGCAGTATTTT. The chain has TRBV2 and TRBJ2-3, with 11 bases that match TRBD1. Germline CDR1 reads SNHLY; CDR2 reads FYNNEI. J gave up 4 bases and V 8 bases, and 2 bases lay outside the gene matches. The CDR3 runs to 13 residues.